The 14 T cell receptor beta chains below come from one sample, sequenced in a study of T-cell memory formation after mild COVID-19. TCRdb re-derived calls from the 5' RACE reads in MiXCR, one entry per CDR3 protein. The sample comprises 150,000 to 200,000 distinct CDR3 sequences, approximately 16% of which are singletons, and about 2.1% rests with the top ten. Sequenced input: PBMCs or a T cell subset sorted from them (not recorded which). The receptors were gathered from an adult woman who had mild COVID-19 (a few samples of this study predate the infection). Cell type and time point are not known.

V is TRBV5-1 and J is TRBJ2-5, with unresolved D. The CDR3 spans 14 residues. V lost 0 bases and J lost 3, with 9 bases in between. Germline values: CDR1 SGHRS, CDR2 YFSETQ. The CDR3 coding sequence is TGCGCCAGCAGCTTGGAAGGTTTTAAAGAGACCCAGTACTTC. It specifies CASSLEGFKETQYF.

Note on this clonotype: Given a much more abundant clone one base away, this may be a read error. This chain connects TRBV2 to TRBJ2-6; D remains unclear. Germline V gene data show CDR1 as SNHLY and CDR2 as FYNNEI. There are 13 residues in the CDR3. V lost 6 bases to trimming and J lost 0 bases, with 3 bases between them. Here the CDR3 reads CASRFSGANVLTF. The CDR3 coding sequence is TGTGCCAGCAGGTTCTCTGGGGCCAACGTCCTGACTTTC.

This clonotype was seen a few times. CDR3 in amino acids: CASIGASDTDTQYF. CDR3 nucleotide sequence: TGTGCCAGCATAGGGGCTAGCGACACAGATACGCAGTATTTT. The chain links TRBV6-1 to TRBJ2-3; tentatively, D is TRBD2 (6 bases). The CDR3 consists of 14 residues. V lost 7 bases, J lost 2 bases, and 13 bases lay in between. Germline V lookup: CDR1 MNHNS, CDR2 SASEGT.

The genes are TRBV6-2 or TRBV6-3 and TRBJ2-2, with 8 positions matching TRBD1. The germline CDR1 and CDR2 sequences are MNHEY and SVGEGT. CDR3 size: 15 residues. The trim removed 2 bases at V and 5 bases at J, leaving 4 bases unmatched. The CDR3 reads CASSYGRGRTGELFF. In nucleotides, the CDR3 is TGTGCCAGCAGTTACGGCAGGGGGCGAACCGGGGAGCTGTTTTTT.

This clonotype has just a few counts. The V call is TRBV3-1, the J call TRBJ1-1; a weak D match, TRBD1 (5 bases). Trimming cost V 4 bases and J 4 bases, with 13 bases left between them. The CDR3 has 14 residues. CDR1 and CDR2 from the germline V gene are LGHDT and YNNKEL (reference sequence). The CDR3 protein is CASSPSFQGTEAFF. In nucleotides, the CDR3 is TGTGCCAGCAGCCCGTCTTTCCAGGGCACTGAAGCTTTCTTT. Together with reference TRBV3-1 and TRBJ1-1, the CDR3 gives the full variable domain: DTAVSQTPKYLVTQMGNDKSIKCEQNLGHDTMYWYKQDSKKFLKIMFSYNNKELIINETVPNRFSPKSPDKAHLNLHINSLELGDSAVYFCASSPSFQGTEAFFGQGTRLTVV.

This clonotype appeared a few times. V and J are TRBV7-9 and TRBJ1-1, with D uncertain. V was clipped by 0 bases and J by 5 bases, with 10 bases between them. Looked up from germline, CDR1 is SEHNR and CDR2 is FQNEAQ (reference sequence). CDR3 length equals 14 residues. CDR3 loop: CASSLAAEGTEAFF. The CDR3 coding sequence is TGTGCCAGCAGCTTAGCGGCTGAGGGAACTGAAGCTTTCTTT.

This clonotype has a count of ten or more. The chain is built from TRBV24-1 and TRBJ2-5; TRBD1 aligns across 7 bases. Unmatched junction bases numbered 8, after V lost 3 bases and J lost 2 bases. CDR1 is KGHDR, CDR2 SFDVKD, per germline. CDR3 size: 16 residues. In DNA, the CDR3 is TGTGCCACCAGTGATGCCGGGACAGACGTACAAGAGACCCAGTACTTC. Translation: CATSDAGTDVQETQYF.

The CDR3: CAWDPGGNEQFF. The CDR3 coding sequence is TGTGCCTGGGACCCGGGGGGCAATGAGCAGTTCTTC. J is TRBJ2-1 and V is TRBV30; 7 bases align to TRBD2. Germline values: CDR1 GTSNPN, CDR2 SVGIG (reference sequence). With 5 bases clipped from V and 6 bases from J, the junction kept 4 bases outside the gene matches. The CDR3 runs to 12 residues. Filled out from reference TRBV30 and TRBJ2-1, the complete variable domain reads SQTIHQWPATLVQPVGSPLSLECTVEGTSNPNLYWYRQAAGRGLQLLFYSVGIGQISSEVPQNLSASRPQDRQFILSSKKLLLSDSGFYLCAWDPGGNEQFFGPGTRLTVL.

Only a few counts were recorded for this clonotype. The gene calls are TRBV7-2 and TRBJ2-3; 8 nucleotides agree with TRBD2. The length of the CDR3 is 14 residues. V was clipped by 6 bases and J by 5 bases; unmatched bases: 7. CDR1 is SGHTA and CDR2 is FQGNSA in the germline V gene. This CDR3 is CASRSGLVGDTQYF. CDR3 DNA sequence: TGTGCCAGCAGATCGGGACTAGTTGGAGATACGCAGTATTTT.

The V and J genes are TRBV24-1 and TRBJ2-3; D is possibly TRBD2 (5 bases). Germline V gene data show CDR1 as KGHDR and CDR2 as SFDVKD. V lost 9 bases and J 4 bases, leaving 16 bases between the germline ends. There are 14 residues in the CDR3. The CDR3 DNA follows: TGTGCCACCGACCGGGGTCCCCAGGCAGATACGCAGTATTTT. It codes for CATDRGPQADTQYF.

This clonotype was counted only a few times. The CDR3 bases are TGTGCCAGTAGTATAGGGACGGGAAGAGGAAACACCATATATTTT. Its translation is CASSIGTGRGNTIYF. This chain connects TRBV19 to TRBJ1-3; D ambiguous. Trimming removed 1 base from V and 4 bases from J, with 11 bases in between. The CDR3 sequence is 15 residues long. Germline values: CDR1 LNHDA, CDR2 SQIVND (reference sequence).

This clonotype was observed a handful of times. The rearrangement links TRBV20-1 to TRBJ2-5, with a tentative D call TRBD2 (6 bases). Trimming pared 4 bases from V and 4 bases from J, leaving 16 bases between. Looked up from germline, CDR1 is DFQATT and CDR2 is SNEGSKA (reference sequence). This CDR3 has 14 residues. The CDR3 nucleotides are TGCAGTGCTATAGGAACTTGGGGAGGAGAGACCCAGTACTTC. Amino acids: CSAIGTWGGETQYF.

This clonotype came up a few times. The rearrangement uses TRBV7-2 and TRBJ1-2; D call uncertain. The CDR3 totals 15 residues. From germline, CDR1 is SGHTA and CDR2 FQGNSA. V was cut by 2 bases and J by 2 bases, with 12 bases left in between. The DNA for the CDR3 is TGTGCCAGCAGCTTACGCTTCATGGGCAACTATGGCTACACCTTC. Translation: CASSLRFMGNYGYTF.

This clonotype was counted many times. The chain employs TRBV5-1 and TRBJ2-2; D call uncertain. This CDR3 contains 15 residues. Between the trimmed V and J ends, which lost 2 bases and 5 bases, there was a span of 13 bases. Germline lookup yields CDR1 SGHRS and CDR2 YFSETQ. DNA for the CDR3: TGCGCCAGCAGCTTCGCTTTGGGGTCGACCGGGGAGCTGTTTTTT. This encodes CASSFALGSTGELFF.